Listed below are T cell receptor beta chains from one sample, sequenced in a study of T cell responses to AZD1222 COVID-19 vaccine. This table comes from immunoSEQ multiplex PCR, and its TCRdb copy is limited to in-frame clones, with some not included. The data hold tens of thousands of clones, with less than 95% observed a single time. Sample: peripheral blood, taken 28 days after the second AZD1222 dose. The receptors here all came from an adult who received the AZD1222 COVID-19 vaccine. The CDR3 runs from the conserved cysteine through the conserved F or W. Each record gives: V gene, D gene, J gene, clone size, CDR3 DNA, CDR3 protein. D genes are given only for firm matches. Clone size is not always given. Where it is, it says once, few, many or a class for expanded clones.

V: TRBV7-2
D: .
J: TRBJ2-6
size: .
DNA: TGTGCCAGCAGCTCGGGGCCAGGCCGGGCCAACGTCCTGACTTTC
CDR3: CASSSGPGRANVLTF

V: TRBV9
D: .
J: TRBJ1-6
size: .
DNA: TGTGCCAGCAGCGCATATGGGACGACTAATTCACCCCTCCACTTT
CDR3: CASSAYGTTNSPLHF

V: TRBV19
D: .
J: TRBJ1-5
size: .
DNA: TGTGCCAGTAGTATAGAGCGAAAGCCCCAGCATTTT
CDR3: CASSIERKPQHF

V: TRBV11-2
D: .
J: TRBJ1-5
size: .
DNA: TGTGCCAGCAGCTTGGGGGGCCCCAATAGCAATCAGCCCCAGCATTTT
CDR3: CASSLGGPNSNQPQHF

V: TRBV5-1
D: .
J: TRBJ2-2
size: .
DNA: TGCGCCAGCAGCTTGTCTGCTAGCCAAGCCCCCGGGGAGCTGTTTTTT
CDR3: CASSLSASQAPGELFF

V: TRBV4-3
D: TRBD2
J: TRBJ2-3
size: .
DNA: TGCGCCAGCAGCTCACTAGCGGGGGGCCTCCTTCGCCCAGATACGCAGTATTTT
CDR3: CASSSLAGGLLRPDTQYF

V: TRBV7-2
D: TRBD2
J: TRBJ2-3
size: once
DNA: TGTGCCAGCAGCTCCGGAGCCCTAGCGGGGGTCGCCGATACGCAGTATTTT
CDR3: CASSSGALAGVADTQYF

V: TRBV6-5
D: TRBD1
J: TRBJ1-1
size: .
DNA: TGTGCCAGCAGTACACCGGGACAGGGCTACACTGAAGCTTTCTTT
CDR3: CASSTPGQGYTEAFF

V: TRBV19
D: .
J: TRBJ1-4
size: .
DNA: TGTGCCTCCCGCACAGGCTTAACTAATGAAAAACTGTTTTTT
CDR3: CASRTGLTNEKLFF

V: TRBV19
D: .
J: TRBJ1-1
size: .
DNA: TGTGCCAGTATTAACAGGGCCCGGGTCCCTGAAGCTTTCTTT
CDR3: CASINRARVPEAFF

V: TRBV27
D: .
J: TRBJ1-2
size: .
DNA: TGTGCCAGCAGTTTAATGGGTAGAGGGGGCTACACCTTC
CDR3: CASSLMGRGGYTF

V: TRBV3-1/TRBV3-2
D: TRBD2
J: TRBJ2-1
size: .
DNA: TGTGCCAGCAGCCAAGATGGGACTACAGGTGAGCAGTTCTTC
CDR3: CASSQDGTTGEQFF

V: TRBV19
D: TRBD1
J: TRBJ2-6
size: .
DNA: TGTGCCAGTAGTATACTCCGGGACAGGGGGCGTACCGGGGCCAACGTCCTGACTTTC
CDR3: CASSILRDRGRTGANVLTF

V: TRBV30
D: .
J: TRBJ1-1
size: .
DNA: TGTGCCTGGAGTGTAGTGGGAAGCAGGGGTCGGCTGAACACTGAAGCTTTCTTT
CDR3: CAWSVVGSRGRLNTEAFF

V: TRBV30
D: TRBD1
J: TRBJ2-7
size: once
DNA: TGTGCCTGGGGGACAGGGGGCTCCTACGAGCAGTACTTC
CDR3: CAWGTGGSYEQYF

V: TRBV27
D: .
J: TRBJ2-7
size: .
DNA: TGTGCCAGCAGTTTATATGGTGGGACATTGGAGCAGTACTTC
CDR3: CASSLYGGTLEQYF

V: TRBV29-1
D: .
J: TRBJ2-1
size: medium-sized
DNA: TGCAGCGTTACGGAGGACTACACTCCCAATGAGCAGTTCTTC
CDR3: CSVTEDYTPNEQFF

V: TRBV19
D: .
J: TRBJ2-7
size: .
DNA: TGTGCCAGTAGTACGGTTGGGCGCGAGCAGTACTTC
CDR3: CASSTVGREQYF

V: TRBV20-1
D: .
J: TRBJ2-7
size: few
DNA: TGCAGTGCTATCTACGAGCAGTACTTC
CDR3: CSAIYEQYF

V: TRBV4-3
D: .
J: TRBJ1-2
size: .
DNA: TGCGCCAGCAGCCAGGGACAAGCCTCCTCCCCCTATGGCTACACCTTC
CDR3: CASSQGQASSPYGYTF

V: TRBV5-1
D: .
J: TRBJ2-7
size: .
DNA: TGCGCCAGCAGCTTGGCGGGTCCCTACGAGCAGTACTTC
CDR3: CASSLAGPYEQYF

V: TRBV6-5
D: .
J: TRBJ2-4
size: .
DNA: TGTGCCAGCGGGCACGGGACGGACATTCAGTACTTC
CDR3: CASGHGTDIQYF

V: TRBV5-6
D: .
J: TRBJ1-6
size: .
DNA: TGTGCCAGCAGCCCTACGGAGGAGGATTCACCCCTCCACTTT
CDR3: CASSPTEEDSPLHF

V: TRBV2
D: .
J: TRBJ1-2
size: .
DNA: TGTGCCAGCAGTGGCCCAAGGGGCCGAAGAGGTGGCTACACCTTC
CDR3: CASSGPRGRRGGYTF

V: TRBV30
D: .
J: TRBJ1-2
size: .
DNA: TGTGCCTGGACCCCCGGCAGGAACTATGGCTACACCTTC
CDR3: CAWTPGRNYGYTF

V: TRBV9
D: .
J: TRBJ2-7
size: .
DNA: TGTGCCAGCAGCTCCGAGCCTTGGGGGTTCGACGAGCAGTACTTC
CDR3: CASSSEPWGFDEQYF

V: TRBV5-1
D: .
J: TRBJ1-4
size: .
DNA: TGCGCCAGCAGCCTGAGAGCAACTAATGAAAAACTGTTTTTT
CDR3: CASSLRATNEKLFF

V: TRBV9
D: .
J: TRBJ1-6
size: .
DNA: TGTGCCAGCAGCGTAGGGTTAAAGGGCAATTCACCCCTCCACTTT
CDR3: CASSVGLKGNSPLHF

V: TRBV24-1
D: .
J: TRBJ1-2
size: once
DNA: TGTGCCACCAGTGATTCGGCGACGGGCTACACCTTC
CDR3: CATSDSATGYTF

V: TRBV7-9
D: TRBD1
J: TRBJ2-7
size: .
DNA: TGTGCCAGCAGCTCAATGGAGGGACAGGGTCTGATTAGGTACTTC
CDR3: CASSSMEGQGLIRYF

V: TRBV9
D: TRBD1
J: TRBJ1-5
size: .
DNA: TGTGCCAGCAGCTCTGGGACAGGACGATCTCAGCCCCAGCATTTT
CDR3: CASSSGTGRSQPQHF

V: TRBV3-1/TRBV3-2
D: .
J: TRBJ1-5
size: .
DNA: TGTGCCAGCAGCCAAGTTTGGGGGGGGAATCAGCCCCAGCATTTT
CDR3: CASSQVWGGNQPQHF

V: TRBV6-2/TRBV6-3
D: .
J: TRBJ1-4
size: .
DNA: TGTGCCAGCAGTTACGTTGGGACGGGTAATGAAAAACTGTTTTTT
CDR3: CASSYVGTGNEKLFF

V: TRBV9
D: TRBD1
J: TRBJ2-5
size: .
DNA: TGTGCCAGCAGCGGCAGAGGACAGGCAGGGGAGACCCAGTACTTC
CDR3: CASSGRGQAGETQYF